Below, one TCR beta chain is given with its context. Its target is not known. This sample was included in a study of Ad26.COV2.S vaccination and SARS-CoV-2 variants. Study-level information: Once or twice, 56 days apart, Ad26.COV2.S was delivered intramuscularly. Study conclusions and caveats: Those who received the vaccine showed greater spike-specific TCR breadth than those given placebo.

The germline gives CDR1 LNHDA, CDR2 SQIVND (reference sequence). The CDR3 sequence is 15 residues long. V lost 4 bases and J 4 bases, leaving 13 bases between the germline ends. Treatment of the sample: around 19 received Ad26.COV2.S at low or high dose, single or two shots; 5 received placebo; per-sample allocation not given. Material that was analyzed had been drawn on day 63 after the first vaccine or placebo injection. The donor's status was that of an adult aged 18-55 years in Boston. Data came from immunoSEQ multiplex PCR; TCRdb stores just in-frame clones and leaves some out. The table includes approximately 450,000 clones, 75% to 95% detected once.

This rearrangement joins TRBV19 to TRBJ1-4; D is uncertain. The source was peripheral blood, collected in a trial of Ad26.COV2.S vaccine versus placebo. This receptor was identified in a person between 18 and 59 years old who received the Ad26.COV2.S COVID-19 vaccine or a placebo. Here the CDR3 DNA reads TGTGCCAGTAGTAAACTGGACGGAGGTAATGAAAAACTGTTTTTT. Translated: CASSKLDGGNEKLFF. Together with reference TRBV19 and TRBJ1-4, the CDR3 gives the full variable domain: DGGITQSPKYLFRKEGQNVTLSCEQNLNHDAMYWYRQDPGQGLRLIYYSQIVNDFQKGDIAEGYSVSREKKESFPLTVTSAQKNPTAFYLCASSKLDGGNEKLFFGSGTQLSVL.